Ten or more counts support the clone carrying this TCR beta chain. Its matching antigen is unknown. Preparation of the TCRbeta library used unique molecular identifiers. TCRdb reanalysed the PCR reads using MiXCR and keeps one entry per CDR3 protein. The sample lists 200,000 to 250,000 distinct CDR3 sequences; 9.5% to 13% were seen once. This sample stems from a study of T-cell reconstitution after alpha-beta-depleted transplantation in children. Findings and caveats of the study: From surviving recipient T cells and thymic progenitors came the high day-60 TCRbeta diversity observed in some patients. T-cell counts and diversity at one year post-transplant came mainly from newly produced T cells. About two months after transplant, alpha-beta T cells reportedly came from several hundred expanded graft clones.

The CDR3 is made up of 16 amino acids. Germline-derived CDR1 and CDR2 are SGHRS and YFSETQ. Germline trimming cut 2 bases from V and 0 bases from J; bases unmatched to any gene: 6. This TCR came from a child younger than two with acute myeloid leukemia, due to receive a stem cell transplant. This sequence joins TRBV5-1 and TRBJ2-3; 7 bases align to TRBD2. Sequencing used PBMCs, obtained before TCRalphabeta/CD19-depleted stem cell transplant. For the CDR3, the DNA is TGCGCCAGCAGCTTCGGAGGGAGGGCTAGCACAGATACGCAGTATTTT. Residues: CASSFGGRASTDTQYF.